These 23 T cell receptor beta chains were sequenced from one sample in a study of CD8 T cells in ankylosing spondylitis. A single record per CDR3 protein comes from TCRdb applying MiXCR to the 5' RACE reads. Altogether 250,000 to 300,000 distinct CDR3 sequences are present, 15% to 20% being singletons, with the ten largest covering around 7.8%. The sequenced sample was blood, either unsorted or a sorted T cell fraction (not recorded which). Receptors originate from a male donor with ankylosing spondylitis or in good health (not recorded which).

This clonotype was picked up many times. This chain uses TRBV20-1 with TRBJ2-7; the D gene could be TRBD1 or TRBD2 (8 bases each). V lost 4 bases and J lost 5, with 18 bases in between. The CDR3 runs 14 residues. Germline assignment: CDR1 DFQATT and CDR2 SNEGSKA (reference sequence). The CDR3 spells CSATGGISGNEQYV. The CDR3 coding sequence is TGCAGTGCTACAGGGGGCATTAGCGGGAACGAGCAGTACGTC.

The rearrangement uses TRBV5-1 and TRBJ1-1; D is unclear. Trimming left V 2 bases short and J 0 bases short, with 8 bases between. From germline, CDR1 is SGHRS and CDR2 YFSETQ. CDR3 length: 14 residues. The CDR3 loop is CASSLPELNTEAFF. CDR3 in DNA: TGCGCCAGCAGCTTACCAGAGTTGAACACTGAAGCTTTCTTT.

V is TRBV10-3 and J is TRBJ2-1; D remains unclear. Germline CDR1 ENHRY, CDR2 SYGVKD. V was shortened by 7 bases and J by 4 bases, with 14 bases between the two germline ends. The CDR3 is 14 residues long. CDR3 amino acids: CAITQDMPYNEQFF. The CDR3 DNA follows: TGTGCCATCACTCAAGACATGCCTTACAATGAGCAGTTCTTC.

The table lists this clonotype with a few counts. This chain joins TRBV27 and TRBJ2-5, with D possibly matching TRBD1 (6 bases). Looked up from germline, CDR1 is MNHEY and CDR2 is SMNVEV (reference sequence). V was shortened by 1 base and J by 4 bases, with 13 bases between the two germline ends. This CDR3 has 15 amino acids. The CDR3 spells CASSLYAGVGETQYF. The CDR3, as DNA: TGTGCCAGCAGTTTATATGCAGGGGTGGGAGAGACCCAGTACTTC.

V is TRBV18 and J is TRBJ1-1, with a weak D call TRBD1 (6 bases). This CDR3 has 14 residues. V was cut by 2 bases and J by 3 bases, with 10 bases left in between. From germline, CDR1 is KGHSH and CDR2 LQKENI. CDR3: CASSPAGAHTEAFF. In DNA form, the CDR3 reads TGTGCCAGCTCACCAGCAGGGGCGCACACTGAAGCTTTCTTT.

A few counts support this clonotype. The CDR3 coding sequence is TGTGCCATCATGGGGGGCGCGGGCACCGGGGAGCTGTTTTTT. It is translated as CAIMGGAGTGELFF. The J gene is TRBJ2-2, the V gene TRBV10-3; D tentatively reads TRBD1 or TRBD2 (6 bases each). V was cut by 7 bases and J by 4 bases, with 13 bases left in between. This CDR3 contains 14 residues. Looked up from germline, CDR1 is ENHRY and CDR2 is SYGVKD.

This clonotype was detected a few times. The gene calls are TRBV7-2 and TRBJ2-5; TRBD2 matches at 7 bases. The CDR3 is 14 residues long. With V trimmed by 5 bases and J by 5 bases, 8 bases remained unmatched. Germline values: CDR1 SGHTA, CDR2 FQGNSA. DNA of the CDR3: TGTGCCAGCAGCCCCCGGACTAGTGCCGAGACCCAGTACTTC. Translation gives CASSPRTSAETQYF.

At least ten counts were recorded for this clonotype. The chain combines TRBV3-1 with TRBJ1-5; 12 nucleotides align to TRBD1. V lost 4 bases and J lost 5; bases outside the gene matches: 3. The CDR3 extends over 15 amino acids. In germline, CDR1 is LGHDT, CDR2 YNNKEL (reference sequence). CDR3 sequence (DNA): TGTGCCAGCAGCCTGGGGACAGGGGGCGATCAGCCCCAGCATTTT. It yields the protein CASSLGTGGDQPQHF.

This clonotype appeared a few times. The chain recombines TRBV20-1 with TRBJ1-5; 7 bases agree with TRBD1. There are 15 residues in the CDR3. Germline CDR1 and CDR2: DFQATT and SNEGSKA (reference sequence). The ends lost 2 bases at V and 3 bases at J; junction bases unmatched: 7. CDR3 DNA: TGCAGTGCTAGACCACAGGGGATTGACAATCAGCCCCAGCATTTT. Its protein is CSARPQGIDNQPQHF.

In this sample, this clonotype turned up a few times. The V gene is TRBV12-3 or TRBV12-4, the J gene TRBJ2-3; perhaps TRBD1 as D (5 bases). This CDR3 is 13 amino acids long. V was trimmed by 3 bases and J by 5 bases, leaving 9 bases between them. The CDR3 DNA follows: TGTGCCAGCAGTTTCAGTCAGGGAGATACGCAGTATTTT. Its translation: CASSFSQGDTQYF.

This clonotype was detected a few times. The rearrangement links TRBV12-3 or TRBV12-4 to TRBJ2-3; TRBD1 or TRBD2 may be the D gene (5 bases each). V was pared by 1 base and J by 5 bases, with 10 bases between. This CDR3 contains 14 residues. The CDR3 loop reads CASSLERGVDTQYF. In DNA form, the CDR3 reads TGTGCCAGCAGTTTAGAGCGAGGGGTAGATACGCAGTATTTT.

A remark on this clonotype: This clone may be a read error of a much larger clone one base away. This rearrangement joins TRBV12-3 or TRBV12-4 to TRBJ2-1, with D possibly matching TRBD2 (5 bases). With 7 bases removed from V and 6 bases from J, the gap between germline ends came to 7 bases. The CDR3 length is 11 residues. The DNA for the CDR3 is TGTGCCAGCATCGGACTCAATGAGCAGTTCTTC. This translates into CASIGLNEQFF.

The chain is built from TRBV12-3 or TRBV12-4 and TRBJ2-6; 9 positions match TRBD1. Losses at the gene ends were 5 bases for V and 0 bases for J; bases not matched to a gene: 5. The CDR3 contains 17 residues. The CDR3 DNA sequence: TGTGCCAGCAGTCCGGGACAGGGCAGCTCTGGGGCCAACGTCCTGACTTTC. Protein sequence: CASSPGQGSSGANVLTF.

The chain couples TRBV7-8 to TRBJ2-7; the match to TRBD2 covers 8 bases. The V gene's germline CDR1 is SGHVS and CDR2 FQNEAQ. The CDR3 has 14 amino acids. The V segment lost 3 bases and the J segment 4 bases; nucleotides outside the gene matches: 5. CDR3 region: CASSLSRGGYEQYV. For the CDR3, the DNA is TGTGCCAGCAGCTTGAGTCGGGGGGGTTACGAGCAGTACGTC.

J is TRBJ1-5 and V is TRBV5-1, with D unresolved. Germline-derived CDR1 and CDR2 are SGHRS and YFSETQ. CDR3 length equals 13 residues. Deletions cut 9 bases from V and 7 bases from J, with 17 bases between. DNA for the CDR3: TGCGCCACTTGGGAGATCGAATACCAGCCCCAGCATTTT. Amino acids: CATWEIEYQPQHF.

A note on this clonotype: Sequence at one end of the junction differs from germline and may be a read error. The rearrangement links TRBV6-5 to TRBJ1-2; possible D gene TRBD1, 5 bases. The CDR3 has 13 amino acids. Germline V gives CDR1 MNHEY, CDR2 SVGAGI. This CDR3 is CASSDSGGYGYTF. The CDR3 DNA reads as TGTGCCAGCAGTGACTCGGGGGGCTATGGCTACACCTTC.

V usage is TRBV7-6 and J usage is TRBJ2-3, with TRBD2 matching over 7 bases. Germline V gene data show CDR1 as SGHVS and CDR2 as FNYEAQ. The CDR3 is 16 residues long. J was trimmed by 0 bases and V by 3 bases; bases with no gene match: 6. DNA for the CDR3: TGTGCCAGCAGCTTCACCGCCGGGGGGAGCACAGATACGCAGTATTTT. It codes for CASSFTAGGSTDTQYF.

This clonotype has at least ten counts. The rearrangement uses TRBV20-1 and TRBJ2-5; the D gene is possibly TRBD1 (6 bases). V dropped 1 base and J dropped 1 base, with 10 bases sitting between them. This CDR3 is 14 amino acids long. CDR1 is DFQATT and CDR2 is SNEGSKA in the germline V gene (reference sequence). The CDR3 reads CSARGQARQETQYF. CDR3 DNA sequence: TGCAGTGCTAGAGGACAGGCCCGCCAAGAGACCCAGTACTTC.

The chain carries TRBV4-1 and TRBJ2-1; 8 positions match TRBD1. V trimming: 3 bases; J trimming: 2 bases; junction bases outside the gene matches: 3. The CDR3 has 15 residues. Germline CDR1 is MGHRA and CDR2 is YSYEKL. Here the CDR3 reads CASSHGQGTYNEQFF. The CDR3, as DNA: TGCGCCAGCAGCCACGGACAGGGAACCTACAATGAGCAGTTCTTC.

A few counts support this clonotype. V gene TRBV5-1 combines with J gene TRBJ1-2; the match to TRBD1 covers 7 bases. The CDR3 is 14 amino acids. In germline, CDR1 is SGHRS, CDR2 YFSETQ. The trim removed 4 bases at V and 2 bases at J, leaving 5 bases unmatched. CDR3: CASSQTTGNYGYTF. The DNA for the CDR3 is TGCGCCAGCAGCCAAACGACAGGGAACTATGGCTACACCTTC.

This clonotype was picked up a small number of times. This chain connects TRBV20-1 to TRBJ2-6; D ambiguous. Deletions cut 0 bases from V and 0 bases from J, with 6 bases between. Germline loops: CDR1 DFQATT, CDR2 SNEGSKA (reference sequence). This CDR3 region has 15 residues. In DNA form, the CDR3 reads TGCAGTGCTAGAGAAGGATCCTCTGGGGCCAACGTCCTGACTTTC. Translation: CSAREGSSGANVLTF.

This clonotype has more than one count but fewer than ten. Germline is not matched at one junction end, which may reflect a read error. The rearrangement uses TRBV28 and TRBJ1-1; 7 bases match TRBD1. Germline V gene lookup returns CDR1 MDHEN and CDR2 SYDVKM. The CDR3 totals 15 residues. The CDR3 region has the DNA TGTGCCACCAGTGGTGTTGAGGGGGCTAACACTGAAGCTTTCTTT. It is translated as CATSGVEGANTEAFF.

This chain links TRBV12-3 or TRBV12-4 with TRBJ1-5; TRBD1 matches 7 bases. CDR3 length equals 16 residues. With V trimmed by 5 bases and J by 3 bases, 10 bases remained unmatched. CDR3 bases: TGTGCCAGCAGTCTCGTAATGGGACAGTACAATCAGCCCCAGCATTTT. This sequence encodes CASSLVMGQYNQPQHF.